These T cell receptor beta chains were read from a single sample in a study of Ad26.COV2.S vaccination and SARS-CoV-2 variants. Assay used: immunoSEQ multiplex PCR; TCRdb lists only in-frame clones, some missing. This sample has 430,000 or so clones, with approximately 92% found just once. Sequenced here: peripheral blood, sampled in a trial of Ad26.COV2.S vaccine versus placebo. The receptors were gathered from a person aged 18-65 years who received the Ad26.COV2.S COVID-19 vaccine or a placebo. The CDR3 runs from the conserved cysteine through the conserved F or W. The D gene is left open where the match is weak. Expanded clones are given a class, and other clones once, few, many or no size at all.

D	V	J	size	DNA	CDR3
.	TRBV6-2/TRBV6-3	TRBJ2-4	once	TGTGCCAGCAGTTACCACCTGGTAGCCAAAAACATTCAGTACTTC	CASSYHLVAKNIQYF
.	TRBV19	TRBJ1-2	.	TGTGCCAGTAGTATAGAGGGTCTCTATGGCTACACCTTC	CASSIEGLYGYTF
TRBD2	TRBV5-4	TRBJ2-1	.	TGTGCCAGCAGCTGGGCCCCCCAGCGGGATTACAATGAGCAGTTCTTC	CASSWAPQRDYNEQFF
.	TRBV6-6	TRBJ1-2	.	TGTGCCAGCAGCTCGGACATGTCTGTCTATGGCTACACCTTC	CASSSDMSVYGYTF
TRBD2	TRBV4-2	TRBJ2-5	.	TGTGCCAGCAGCCAAGTTTCGAGCGGGGGGGTAGAGACCCAGTACTTC	CASSQVSSGGVETQYF
TRBD1	TRBV6-5	TRBJ1-2	once	TGTGCCAGCAGTTACAGACAGGGGACTTTGAACTATGGCTACACCTTC	CASSYRQGTLNYGYTF
TRBD1	TRBV4-3	TRBJ1-1	.	TGCGCCAGCAGCCCTCGGACAGGGAGAATGAACACTGAAGCTTTCTTT	CASSPRTGRMNTEAFF
.	TRBV14	TRBJ2-7	.	TGTGCCAGCAGCCCCTGGATGGTTCCCGAGCAGTACTTC	CASSPWMVPEQYF
.	TRBV3-1/TRBV3-2	TRBJ1-2	few	TGTGCCAGCCTACCAGGGTACGGGGACTATGGCTACACCTTC	CASLPGYGDYGYTF
TRBD1	TRBV19	TRBJ1-4	.	TGTGCCAGTAGTTCGGACAGGGCGTTTCGACGTTTCGGTGAAAAACTGTTTTTT	CASSSDRAFRRFGEKLFF
.	TRBV24-1	TRBJ2-2	.	TGTGCCACCAGTGATTTCTGGGGTCGAAACACCGGGGAGCTGTTTTTT	CATSDFWGRNTGELFF
.	TRBV2	TRBJ2-1	.	TGTGCCAGCATCGAGACTAGCAATGAGCAGTTCTTC	CASIETSNEQFF
.	TRBV14	TRBJ2-3	.	TGTGCCAGCAGCCAGTTGCCGGGACCTAGCACAGATACGCAGTATTTT	CASSQLPGPSTDTQYF
.	TRBV18	TRBJ1-5	.	TGTGCCAGCTCACACAGGGAGGCAAGCAATCAGCCCCAGCATTTT	CASSHREASNQPQHF
TRBD1	TRBV5-1	TRBJ2-1	.	TGCGCCAGCAGCCAACGTCCCGGGACAGGGGGCCCATGGAATGAGCAGTTCTTC	CASSQRPGTGGPWNEQFF
.	TRBV19	TRBJ2-7	.	TGTGCCAGTAGTAAGACTAGCTCCTACGAGCAGTACTTC	CASSKTSSYEQYF
.	TRBV5-1	TRBJ2-7	.	TGCGCCAGCAGCCCGGACAGCAGGGGCTACGAGCAGTACTTC	CASSPDSRGYEQYF
TRBD1	TRBV19	TRBJ1-1	.	TGTGCCAGTAGTATGGTGAGGACAGGTCGGAACACTGAAGCTTTCTTT	CASSMVRTGRNTEAFF
.	TRBV5-5	TRBJ1-5	once	TGTGCCAGCAGCTGGGGTGGGGGCCCTTATAGCAATCAGCCCCAGCATTTT	CASSWGGGPYSNQPQHF
.	TRBV18	TRBJ2-1	.	TGTGCCAGCTCACCACCTCGCAGGCCCCCCTATGAGCAGTTCTTC	CASSPPRRPPYEQFF
.	TRBV2	TRBJ1-5	.	TGTGCCAGCAGTGAAAAATTTCTCCTTAATCAGCCCCAGCATTTT	CASSEKFLLNQPQHF